This T cell receptor beta chain was obtained from a study of OX40 agonist ivuxolimab in advanced cancers. Study-wide background: At 82.7% male, the cohort had a mean age of approximately 60 years, ranging from 23 to 79. Whole-study results and caveats: Within 6 weeks, CD4+ and CD8+ blood T cells expanded clonally at 0.1 to 3.0 mg/kg. On average, CD8+ T cells showed a greater number of expanded clones than CD4+.

A few counts support this clone. Antigen specificity is unknown. The data were produced by immunoSEQ multiplex PCR, yet TCRdb's version contains in-frame clones alone and is incomplete. The sample holds about 58,000 clones, approximately 87% seen once. The CDR3 is 16 amino acids. V shed 2 bases and J shed 2 bases, with 14 bases lying between them. The germline V gene encodes CDR1 SGHRS and CDR2 YFSETQ. Sequencing used CD4+ or CD8+ T cells sorted from blood, obtained in a trial of the OX40 agonist ivuxolimab. The sequence was collected from an adult with an advanced solid tumor such as melanoma, head and neck, liver or kidney cancer. The rearrangement links TRBV5-1 to TRBJ1-3, with D unresolved. The CDR3 spells CASSLESSNAGNTIYF. The DNA of the CDR3 is TGCGCCAGCAGCTTAGAATCCTCAAATGCTGGAAACACCATATATTTT.